What follows is one TCR beta chain and its context. Its antigen remains undetermined. No per-base quality is available; no much larger clone lies one base away. The CDR3 covers 17 residues, taking in both the cysteine and the phenylalanine. The retained sequence is limited to the CDR3, 51 bases, with the frame set at the first base. This entry is derived from a study of cytomegalovirus exposure and HLA in healthy donors (TCRdb year 2017). With regard to the full study: An earlier analysis of approximately 550 of the donors reported more than 250 Gb of sequence data and 100 million to 130 million unique TCR beta sequences from some 180 million T cells. An early release covering over 500 HLA-typed donors comprised around 300 gigabases of sequencing data and roughly 85 million unique TCR sequences. A later genetic analysis took genome-wide SNP genotypes for about three fifths of the 666 donors and used that subset as a discovery cohort. To study patterns of TCR occurrence, a later analysis re-analyzed previously published TCR beta repertoires from several hundred donors and added high-resolution HLA genotyping. HLA typing covered class I and class II loci at four-digit resolution. High-throughput TCR immunosequencing, statistical association of individual TCRs with disease status, and machine learning were combined to predict cytomegalovirus infection status. On average, roughly 250,000 unique TCR beta nucleotide sequences were sequenced per donor among 398 genotyped donors of the cohort, with roughly 18% of those sequences being non-productive. Alongside the repertoire data, information on donor age, sex, ethnicity and CMV serostatus was compiled. To decide whether each TCR beta V gene segment behaved as functional or pseudogenic, an earlier analysis of approximately 600 of the donors relied on high-throughput TCR beta sequencing. Every discovery cohort repertoire had been produced on one sequencing platform. Of the 300 to 450 genotyped donors, 65% to 90% were placed in the genetic ancestry cluster associated with self-reported Caucasian donors. Typing coverage varied by locus: roughly 629-630 donors for A, B, C, DRB1 and DQB1; more than 500 for DQA1; nearly 610 for DPA1; around 450 for DPB1. A separate validation cohort of 90 to 150 different subjects was used in addition to the roughly 700-subject first cohort. Roughly 5 DR-DQ haplotypes were handled as single units for association and clustering, since linkage in the cohort was strong. The T cell repertoires of several hundred subjects were profiled by immunosequencing and related to cytomegalovirus serostatus. The study was designed to test whether signatures of past pathogen exposure could be identified by cataloging public T cell receptors. Rather than using new phenotypic data, the later analysis identified candidate immune exposures from TCR beta sequences and from how often those sequences occurred across donors.

Here is what the overall study found, with its caveats: Because counts were too low, about 18 rarely observed V segments, including chromosome 9 orphons, were excluded from the earlier analysis of under 650 of the donors. A later analysis found that HLA-associated TCR beta chains were more clonally expanded and had lower generation probabilities than equally common non-associated chains. For the cohort, immune exposure information was limited to CMV serostatus. A later analysis found that most CMV-associated TCR beta chains appeared HLA-restricted, with HLA associations seemingly driven largely by CMV exposure. In vitro tests confirmed that a few of the cytomegalovirus-associated TCR beta chains recognize cytomegalovirus antigens. In a later genetic analysis, a missense DCLRE1C variant was associated with V-gene and J-gene trimming of TCR beta chains, and the association was replicated in an independent cohort. In a later analysis, some 17,000 TCR beta sequences were associated with specific HLA alleles at a false discovery rate of 0.05. A cluster of highly shared sequence variants was judged likely to represent a technical artifact of the sequencing pipeline. The study listed approximately 160 TCR beta chains as associated with cytomegalovirus. Sequencing depth was assumed to be roughly uniform across donors in the presence/absence analyses, though that assumption may not hold. Because some donors lacked HLA typing at each locus, the association tests relied only on the typed subset. Across donors, most TCR sequences were observed very rarely, whereas some public TCRs were present in many individuals. An earlier analysis of around 500 of the donors showed that most TCR beta V segments appeared in productive rearrangements either about 90% or about 30% of the time, which broadly matched IMGT annotations. According to a later analysis, TCR association rates differed among HLA loci, with DRB1 alleles showing the most associated TCRs and HLA-C alleles showing the fewest. The cohort was sequenced for TCR beta chains only, and without alpha or paired-chain data the features that could be detected were limited. In a later genetic analysis, fewer N-insertions in productive TCRs were reported among donors in an Asian-associated ancestry cluster than the roughly 640-donor mean. Linkage disequilibrium might explain the correlated functional status among segregating V segments, but an unknown experimental factor could not be excluded. Cytomegalovirus status was reported to be diagnosed by the classifier with high specificity and sensitivity in both the original and validation cohorts. The authors suggested that the approach could potentially be extended to other disease states and immunological phenotypes. A further reported finding was that TCR beta sequences accurately predicted the HLA-A and HLA-B alleles for most subjects in the first cohort. The 87-base-pair reads could not distinguish some IMGT-functional V segments, including TRBV6-2 and TRBV6-3, so those segments were excluded. Assigning TCR associations to individual alleles was difficult when HLA alleles, especially DR and DQ, strongly co-occurred. In a later analysis, several top co-occurrence clusters were reported to appear linked to parvovirus B19, influenza, CMV and Epstein-Barr virus.

The library was obtained by the immunoSEQ multiplex PCR assay. A mixture of 60 forward primers for TCR Vbeta segments and 13 reverse primers for TCR Jbeta segments was used in the multiplex PCR. The CDR3 region of rearranged TCR beta genes was amplified from genomic DNA with a multiplex PCR assay. The Illumina HiSeq System was used to sequence the amplified TCR beta libraries as 87-base-pair reads. In the source study's methods: Across the 600 to 700 repertoires, a later analysis counted 60 million to 90 million unique TCR beta chains, approximately 10 million of which were shared by at least two donors. Raw reads were error-corrected and collapsed into unique sequences by a nearest-neighbor algorithm in which closely related sequences were merged to remove PCR and sequencing errors. Alignment of CDR3 sequences to IMGT reference sequences was used to assign V, D and J gene segments. For a sequence to be retained, a match of at least six nucleotides was required to both a V gene segment and a J gene segment. Rearrangements were called productive when the CDR3 lacked stop codons and stayed in frame with V and J; all others were non-productive. CDR3 was defined according to IMGT convention as the region running from the second conserved V-encoded cysteine to the conserved J-encoded phenylalanine. Sequences without an unambiguous match to a single V gene segment were excluded from the earlier analysis of about 630 of the donors. In an earlier analysis of approximately 610 of the donors, V segments were called functional above 56.7% productive rearrangements and were called segregating when the between-donor standard deviation exceeded 5%. A statistical classification framework was developed to diagnose cytomegalovirus status using the catalog of TCR beta chain sequences. V and J gene assignment, in a later analysis, came from comparing TCR nucleotide sequences with IMGT/GENE-DB human TR gene sequences. The TCRdist pipeline was used in a later analysis to assign CDR3 sequences and most-parsimonious VDJ recombination scenarios. In a later analysis, every TCR beta chain was defined by the combination of its CDR3 amino acid sequence and its V-gene family, and reads without a unique V-gene family were dropped. As a way to deal with suspected cross-contamination and a sequencing artifact, a later analysis dropped nearly 600 nucleotide sequences that were highly shared and had low generation probability. In a later analysis, a clonal expansion index was calculated for each public chain from normalized within-repertoire ranks of inferred template counts. In a later analysis, generation probabilities were computed using a VDJ recombination model fitted to out-of-frame rearrangements, and the results were checked against IGoR. Hypergeometric tests were used in a later analysis to score TCR-TCR, TCR-HLA and TCR-CMV co-occurrence, with a repertoire-size bias correction applied to the TCR pairs. A later analysis estimated false discovery rates by permuting HLA or CMV assignments 20 times. In a later analysis, co-occurring TCRs were grouped with DBSCAN, and TCRdist sequence similarity was added when clustering was performed within HLA-allele-positive subsets. Co-occurrence clustering excluded repertoires with fewer than 30,000 or more than 120,000 public chains, plus five with anomalous nucleotide sharing. As stored in TCRdb, this immuneACCESS dataset retains in-frame rearrangements with V and J assigned. A fraction of the clones does not appear; measured against another copy, unresolved V genes explain less than half of the discrepancy, and the remainder lacks a known reason. For V, J and clone size, that table is used; D and trimming come from the DNA. Across this sample there are about 130,000 clones, with 80% seen only once. The leading ten clones occupy more than 4.5% of the sample.

In total, approximately 690 healthy bone marrow donors made up the cohort. All cohort members were sampled while nominally healthy, although unrecorded immune exposures were likely present. CMV serostatus was recorded as positive for some 300 and negative for about 55% of the roughly 700 cohort members, whereas no CMV serostatus was recorded for the donor in question. A peripheral blood sample was provided by each donor, and peripheral blood mononuclear cells were used for TCR beta sequencing. Genomic DNA extraction from the blood cell samples was performed with the Qiagen DNeasy Blood Extraction Kit.

This sequence originates from a man in his thirties or forties in good health. The V gene is TRBV21-1 and the J gene is TRBJ2-1; TRBD2, as called in the table, went unchecked against the DNA. TRBV21-1 is termed a pseudogene. The sample consisted of PBMCs. The sequenced DNA: TGTGCCAGCAGCAAATGCGTAGCGGGAGGGTATTACAATGAGCAGTTCTTC. The encoded protein is CASSKCVAGGYYNEQFF.